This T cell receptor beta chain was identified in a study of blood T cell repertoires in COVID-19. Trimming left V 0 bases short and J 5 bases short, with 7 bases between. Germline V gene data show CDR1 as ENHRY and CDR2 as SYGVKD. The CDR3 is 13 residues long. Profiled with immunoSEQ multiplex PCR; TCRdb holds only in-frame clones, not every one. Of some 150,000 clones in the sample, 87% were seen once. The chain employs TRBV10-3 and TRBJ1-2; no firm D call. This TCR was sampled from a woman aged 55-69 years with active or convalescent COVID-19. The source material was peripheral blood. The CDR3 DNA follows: TGTGCCATCAGTGAGTCATTTAGTTATGGCTACACCTTC. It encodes CAISESFSYGYTF.